A single sample is the source of the 9 T cell receptor beta chains below, sequenced in a study of blood T cell repertoires in COVID-19. TCRdb keeps only in-frame clones here, not all; method: immunoSEQ multiplex PCR. The sample holds about 190,000 clones, roughly four fifths seen once. The sequencing sample was made of peripheral blood. The receptor set was obtained from a woman in her forties with acute or convalescent COVID-19.

The CDR3 region has the DNA TGTGCCAGCAGCCACAGAGGACAGGGCTACACCTTC. Translating gives CASSHRGQGYTF. The rearrangement joins TRBV3-1 (or the pseudogene TRBV3-2) to TRBJ1-2, with D possibly being TRBD1 (6 bases). CDR1 is LGHDT and CDR2 is YNNKEL in the germline V gene (reference sequence). V gave up 3 bases and J gave up 8 bases, with 10 bases separating them. The CDR3 extends over 12 amino acids.

This clone was counted a few times. V usage is TRBV27 and J usage is TRBJ2-3; 8 positions agree with TRBD1. This CDR3 has 15 amino acids. Germline CDR1 and CDR2: MNHEY and SMNVEV (reference sequence). J was trimmed by 1 base and V by 6 bases; bases with no gene match: 6. DNA of the CDR3: TGTGCCAGCAGCAGTGGACAGGGCGGCACAGATACGCAGTATTTT. Its translation: CASSSGQGGTDTQYF.

On this clone: At one end, the junction sequence differs from germline, possibly due to a read error. The rearrangement uses TRBV5-5 and TRBJ1-5; 7 bases fit TRBD1. There are 12 residues in the CDR3. Per germline, CDR1 SGHKS and CDR2 YYEKEE (reference sequence). Written as DNA, the CDR3 is TGTACCAGCAGCCGGACAGGTCAGCCCCAGCATTTT. This sequence encodes CTSSRTGQPQHF.

This rearrangement joins TRBV5-4 to TRBJ2-3, with TRBD2 matching over 9 bases. Germline lookup yields CDR1 SGHNT and CDR2 YYREEE (reference sequence). The J segment lost 4 bases and the V segment lost 5 bases, leaving 17 bases of the junction unmatched. The CDR3 covers 18 residues. The CDR3 DNA reads TGTGCCAGCAGAACGGGGGCGGGGGGGTCGTATTTCTCAGATACGCAGTATTTT. Encoded protein: CASRTGAGGSYFSDTQYF.

This sequence joins TRBV5-1 and TRBJ2-1; tentatively, D is TRBD1 (6 bases). Deletions cut 0 bases from V and 8 bases from J, with 12 bases between. The germline CDR1 and CDR2 sequences are SGHRS and YFSETQ. The CDR3 spans 14 residues. The CDR3 bases are TGCGCCAGCAGCTTGGGGACAGTTTCTGATGAGCAGTTCTTC. This codes for CASSLGTVSDEQFF.

This clone was seen a single time. The chain links TRBV3-1 (or the pseudogene TRBV3-2) to TRBJ1-1; no clear D gene. CDR3 length equals 16 residues. Germline V gives CDR1 LGHDT, CDR2 YNNKEL (reference sequence). Trimming removed 0 bases from V and 1 base from J, with 12 bases in between. The CDR3 sequence is CASSQDFEATNTEAFF. The CDR3 nucleotides read TGTGCCAGCAGCCAAGATTTTGAGGCTACGAACACTGAAGCTTTCTTT.

The J gene is TRBJ1-5, the V gene TRBV19, with D possibly TRBD1 on 6 matching bases. This CDR3 is 15 amino acids long. With 3 bases removed from V and 3 bases from J, the gap between germline ends came to 12 bases. CDR1 is LNHDA, CDR2 SQIVND, per germline (reference sequence). The CDR3 DNA reads as TGTGCCAGTAGTATCGCGGGGGCCCTCAATCAGCCCCAGCATTTT. Translated: CASSIAGALNQPQHF.

The V gene is TRBV7-2, the J gene TRBJ2-5; D may be TRBD2 (7 bases). Germline V gives CDR1 SGHTA, CDR2 FQGNSA. Between the trimmed V and J ends, which lost 0 bases and 7 bases, there was a span of 15 bases. The CDR3 consists of 15 residues. The CDR3 loop is CASSLASGGAVTQYF. CDR3 bases: TGTGCCAGCAGCTTAGCGAGTGGGGGGGCGGTGACCCAGTACTTC.

This chain links TRBV7-6 with TRBJ1-1; 9 bases map to TRBD1. CDR3 length: 19 amino acids. CDR1 is SGHVS, CDR2 FNYEAQ, per germline. V lost 1 base, J lost 3 bases, and 15 bases stayed unmatched. CDR3 protein: CASSLVSGTGILVDTEAFF. The CDR3 bases are TGTGCCAGCAGCTTAGTTTCTGGGACAGGGATTTTAGTCGACACTGAAGCTTTCTTT.